Included here is one T cell receptor beta chain sequence, with context. The specificity of this receptor is unknown. No per-base quality is available; no much larger clone lies one base away. The data are from a study of blood T cell repertoires in COVID-19 (dated by TCRdb to the early 2020s). About the full investigation: Collaborator samples came from the United States, Italy and Spain and covered acute and convalescent phases of COVID-19. The prospective study material was composed of cDNA or gDNA derived from T cells, B-cell-depleted T cells, or PBMCs. Subjects who had been exposed to COVID-19, were actively infected with it, or had recovered from it provided the deeply sampled blood TCRbeta repertoires that made up the dataset. The repertoires were made available in a free public database intended to serve as a resource for research on the immune response to SARS-CoV-2. Samples came from the ongoing ImmuneRACE study (first 160 participants) plus 1,254 subjects from 6 global collaborators. Sample metadata almost always included a de-identified subject ID, COVID-19 status, age in years and sex. Where available, HLA class I and class II types were taken from metadata supplied by the sample provider and were not determined by assay-based typing. Overall study results and their limits: The amount of clinical and demographic metadata varied by source and participant and was provided uncurated.

TCRbeta CDR3 regions were amplified from genomic DNA by means of the immunoSEQ Assay, a bias-controlled multiplex PCR. The paper's data handling went like this. Nucleated cell counts per sample were estimated from amplification of reference gene primers within the assay. Sequence reads were collapsed and filtered to measure the absolute abundance of every unique TCRbeta CDR3 rearrangement. Productive Simpson clonality was computed per sample as the square root of Simpson's diversity index over productive rearrangements. TCRdb limited this immuneACCESS table to in-frame rearrangements with V and J called. A share of clones is missing; checked studies link under half to unresolved V genes, and the rest is unexplained. The V and J calls and clone size are taken from that table; D and trimming were inferred from the DNA. The table for this sample lists about 200,000 clones; approximately 84% of them were counted only once. The ten largest clones capture 3.5% to 5% of the sample.

The collaborating institutions used their own protocols to collect whole blood in K2EDTA tubes. For TCRbeta analysis, collaborators shipped samples in one of three forms: frozen whole blood, isolated PBMCs, or DNA extracted from either of those sample types. Sequenced sample: peripheral blood. The clonotype was recovered from a man aged 50-59 years with acute or convalescent COVID-19.

DNA sequence: TGTGCCAGCAGCTCTACTCGGGGGATCCAAGAGACCCAGTACTTC. Translated, it gives CASSSTRGIQETQYF. This chain is built from TRBV11-3 and TRBJ2-5; the D gene is perhaps TRBD2, from 6 matching bases. Trimming costs V 4 bases and J 1 base, and their ends lie 13 bases apart. Reading from cysteine to phenylalanine, the CDR3 counts 15 amino acids. This entry keeps only the CDR3 DNA: 45 bases, framed from base 1. The germline V gene encodes CDR1 SGHNT and CDR2 YENEEA.